The next 8 T cell receptor beta chains were all read from a single sample in a study of T cells in Graves' hyperthyroidism and ophthalmopathy. Amplification of TCR beta CDR3 regions used RNA as the template. HTBI primers drove first-round RT-PCR of the TCR CDR3. MiXCR was run by TCRdb on the multiplex PCR reads, yielding one entry per CDR3 protein. Found here are around 700,000 distinct CDR3 sequences, roughly 20% of them singletons; the top ten hold 16%. Sequenced material: blood. Receptors originate from a woman aged 50 to 65 with Graves' hyperthyroidism that later progressed to Graves' ophthalmopathy.

The J gene is TRBJ2-5, the V gene TRBV2; D is perhaps TRBD1 (5 bases). Germline assignment: CDR1 SNHLY and CDR2 FYNNEI. V dropped 7 bases and J dropped 5 bases, with 14 bases sitting between them. This CDR3 is built from 13 residues. The DNA for the CDR3 is TGTGCCAGCAAGGGGCTAGTCGTGGAGACCCAGTACTTC. Encoded protein: CASKGLVVETQYF.

The rearrangement links TRBV19 to TRBJ2-5; 7 bases agree with TRBD2. The CDR3 has 15 amino acids. Germline CDR1 reads LNHDA; CDR2 reads SQIVND (reference sequence). After removal of 7 bases from V and 9 bases from J, the junction contained 17 bases not matched to a gene. The CDR3 DNA follows: TGTGCCAGTAATCCGACCTTCGGGTCGGGGAGGGCCCAGTACTTC. Translated: CASNPTFGSGRAQYF.

V is TRBV6-1 and J is TRBJ2-3; either TRBD1 or TRBD2 may fit D (6 bases each). The CDR3 is made up of 16 amino acids. The V gene's germline CDR1 is MNHNS and CDR2 SASEGT. With 7 bases removed from V and 2 bases from J, the gap between germline ends came to 19 bases. The CDR3 sequence is CASTGVGDTHTDTQYF. In nucleotides, the CDR3 is TGTGCCAGCACGGGGGTCGGGGACACCCACACAGATACGCAGTATTTT.

At least ten counts were recorded for this clonotype. The V and J genes are TRBV20-1 and TRBJ2-7; D is ambiguous. The CDR3 has 14 amino acids. V gave up 5 bases and J gave up 0 bases, with 14 bases separating them. The germline gives CDR1 DFQATT, CDR2 SNEGSKA (reference sequence). CDR3 bases: TGCAGTGCTGAGACTCGTTCTGACTCCTACGAGCAGTACTTC. This translates into CSAETRSDSYEQYF.

This clonotype was counted only a few times. This rearrangement joins TRBV6-5 to TRBJ2-3; D perhaps matches TRBD2 (5 bases). Germline V gene data show CDR1 as MNHEY and CDR2 as SVGAGI. V lost 2 bases, J lost 2 bases, and 11 bases lay in between. The CDR3 runs to 15 residues. CDR3 amino acids: CASSYPRASTDTQYF. Here the CDR3 DNA reads TGTGCCAGCAGTTACCCGCGGGCCTCCACAGATACGCAGTATTTT.

This sequence joins TRBV28 and TRBJ2-3; D possibly corresponds to TRBD1 (5 bases). Per germline, CDR1 MDHEN and CDR2 SYDVKM. The V end lost 5 bases, the J end lost 3 bases, and 9 bases lay between the germline ends. This CDR3 region has 13 residues. CDR3: CASSPRQTDTQYF. CDR3 bases: TGTGCCAGCAGTCCCCGACAGACAGATACGCAGTATTTT. Looking up the rest from reference TRBV28 and TRBJ2-3 gives the full variable domain: DVKVTQSSRYLVKRTGEKVFLECVQDMDHENMFWYRQDPGLGLRLIYFSYDVKMKEKGDIPEGYSVSREKKERFSLILESASTNQTSMYLCASSPRQTDTQYFGPGTRLTVL.

This clonotype was recorded only once. This chain connects TRBV2 to TRBJ1-5; 8 bases line up with TRBD1. Germline values: CDR1 SNHLY, CDR2 FYNNEI. Trimming cost V 8 bases and J 1 base; bases outside gene matches: 4. The length of the CDR3 is 14 residues. For the CDR3, the DNA is TGTGCCAGCCTGGACAGGGTAAGCAATCAGCCCCAGCATTTT. Residues: CASLDRVSNQPQHF.

The chain employs TRBV6-1 and TRBJ2-6; D is unclear. V was cut by 10 bases and J by 0 bases, with 22 bases left in between. Germline CDR1 is MNHNS and CDR2 is SASEGT. This CDR3 is built from 18 residues. CDR3 sequence: CATSVPKNFRSGANVLTF. Here the CDR3 DNA reads TGTGCCACATCGGTCCCAAAAAATTTCCGCTCTGGGGCCAACGTCCTGACTTTC.